This T cell receptor beta chain derives from a study of high-grade serous ovarian cancer treatment subgroups. Study findings and constraints: Repertoire similarity ranged roughly 0.095 to 0.79 between tumors of one patient. Without spatial data, bulk sequencing limits insight into HGSC tumor diversity. The analyses considered CDR3 and ignored CDR1 and CDR2.

About this clone itself: The antigen remains unidentified.

Tumor samples were taken before definitive surgery or chemotherapy. Trimming removed 0 bases at V and 0 bases at J, with 6 bases between. This CDR3 contains 15 residues. CDR1 and CDR2 (germline): SGHNT, YENEEA. Libraries were prepared by immunoSEQ multiplex PCR; TCRdb keeps only in-frame clonotypes and omits some of them. The top ten hold 9.3% of the sample, which has several thousand clones, roughly 70% seen once. The receptor's source is a human donor with high-grade serous ovarian cancer. Sequencing was carried out using tumor tissue. The V call is TRBV11-3, the J call TRBJ2-1; D ambiguous. This CDR3 is CASSLDISSYNEQFF. The DNA for the CDR3 is TGTGCCAGCAGCTTAGATATTAGCTCCTACAATGAGCAGTTCTTC.